This T cell receptor beta chain was found in a study of sequential checkpoint blockade in melanoma. For the study at large: First-line arms were nivolumab then ipilimumab, or the reverse, randomized 1:1.

Germline V gene sequence: CDR1 ENHRY, CDR2 SYGVKD. V lost 4 bases and J 7 bases, leaving 16 bases between the germline ends. There are 14 residues in the CDR3. The sample's treatment: randomized to nivolumab then ipilimumab (arm A) or the reverse (arm B). Sorted cells were live CD3+CD8+, lacking CD19 and CD56, from PBMCs. Generated by immunoSEQ multiplex PCR, the TCRdb table keeps only in-frame clones and is missing some. The table lists approximately 10,000 clones, about four fifths of them singletons. The sequence was collected from a human donor with melanoma. The chain uses TRBV10-3 and TRBJ1-1; D is ambiguous. Sequenced material: CD8+ T cells sorted from blood (inferred from file names), taken from a patient given nivolumab and ipilimumab in sequence. CDR3 DNA sequence: TGTGCCATCAGTGGCGGCTCCCCGGCCAATGAAGCTTTCTTT. Its translation: CAISGGSPANEAFF.